This T cell receptor (beta chain) was recovered during a study of blood T cells in healthy people across ages. Study-wide points: Possibly, changes in expanded clonotypes were confounded because donor CMV status was unknown.

This CDR3 comprises 13 residues. CDR1 and CDR2 from the germline V gene are SNHLY and FYNNEI. With V trimmed by 6 bases and J by 5 bases, 6 bases remained unmatched. A second PCR, run for about 7 to 11 cycles, used a sample-barcoded 5' primer plus a J-beta primer mix. MiXCR, run by TCRdb on the 5' RACE reads, gives a single entry per CDR3 protein. The data show roughly 860,000 distinct CDR3 sequences, around 62% seen once. As for this clonotype: Its antigen is unknown.

The chain is built from TRBV2 and TRBJ2-7; the match to TRBD1 covers 8 bases. Sequenced: blood. The TCR comes from a man aged 25-45 years in good health. The CDR3 DNA reads as TGTGCCAGCAGGGGCAGGGGGCAGAACGAGCAGTACTTC. Protein sequence: CASRGRGQNEQYF.